This record concerns one T cell receptor beta chain sequence. As yet, its antigen is unknown. The data derive from a study of T cells in Graves' hyperthyroidism and ophthalmopathy. This CDR3 contains 14 residues. In germline, CDR1 is MDHEN, CDR2 SYDVKM. The ends lost 6 bases at V and 7 bases at J; junction bases unmatched: 8. The study excluded patients with uncontrolled infection, other autoimmune disease, pregnancy or lactation. PBMCs were collected from an approximately 9.4 ml volume of fresh peripheral blood. Regarding the study as a whole: Most expanded thyroid clonotypes above 0.001 recurred in blood.

The source material, RNA transcripts, was used to amplify TCR beta CDR3 regions. TCR CDR3 underwent first-round RT-PCR with the HTBI primer set. TCRdb re-called the multiplex PCR reads with MiXCR, one entry per CDR3 protein. The table records about 580,000 distinct CDR3 sequences, approximately 13% of them present only once. The sample consisted of blood. This TCR came from a woman aged 25 to 45 with Graves' hyperthyroidism that later progressed to Graves' ophthalmopathy. This chain connects TRBV28 to TRBJ1-4; 7 positions match TRBD1. Here the CDR3 DNA reads TGTGCCAGCAGATTACAGGGGAGGGTTGAAAAACTGTTTTTT. This translates into CASRLQGRVEKLFF.